This entry lists 6 T cell receptor beta chains sequenced from one sample in a study of regulatory T cells in long-lasting Graves disease. Arm-PCR of CDR3 regions and iRepertoire HTBI primers were the basis on which TCR beta libraries were built. TCRdb passed the multiplex PCR reads through MiXCR, listing each CDR3 protein once. The sample consists of around 500,000 distinct CDR3 sequences, about 15% of them appearing once. The time point denotes: newly diagnosed GD, antithyroid drugs for less than 3 months. PBMCs were the source of the RNA used for TCR sequencing. The sample was also reused in another study, on T cells in Graves' hyperthyroidism and ophthalmopathy.

The specimen was peripheral blood mononuclear cells (PBMCs), collected at new diagnosis, from a patient treated with antithyroid drugs. Receptor source: a middle-aged woman with Graves disease.

In this sample, this clonotype turned up many times. This rearrangement joins TRBV2 to TRBJ2-7; no definite D call. V lost 6 bases and J lost 2, with 8 bases in between. CDR1 is SNHLY, CDR2 FYNNEI, per germline. The CDR3 consists of 12 residues. The CDR3 region has the DNA TGTGCCAGCAGAACTGTTGCCTACGAGCAGTACTTC. This sequence encodes CASRTVAYEQYF.

Concerning this clonotype: One base away lies a much larger clone, so this may be a sequencing read error. The rearrangement links TRBV20-1 to TRBJ1-1; possibly TRBD1 for D (6 bases). The CDR3 has 14 amino acids. The germline gives CDR1 DFQATT, CDR2 SNEGSKA (reference sequence). The V and J ends lost 1 base and 2 bases respectively, with 11 bases between them. CDR3 in amino acids: CSARAGGANTEAFF. The CDR3, as DNA: TGCAGTGCTAGAGCGGGGGGGGCCAACACTGAAGCTTTCTTT.

The table lists this clonotype with many counts. This rearrangement joins TRBV7-9 to TRBJ2-1; D is unclear. V was trimmed by 5 bases and J by 8 bases, leaving 16 bases between them. The CDR3 extends over 14 amino acids. The germline V gene has CDR1 SEHNR and CDR2 FQNEAQ (reference sequence). This CDR3 is CASSPPRLVDEQFF. CDR3 bases: TGTGCCAGCAGCCCCCCACGCCTAGTCGATGAGCAGTTCTTC. The full variable domain, in which reference TRBV7-9 and TRBJ2-1 provide the parts outside the CDR3, is DTGVSQNPRHKITKRGQNVTFRCDPISEHNRLYWYRQTLGQGPEFLTYFQNEAQLEKSRLLSDRFSAERPKGSFSTLEIQRTEQGDSAMYLCASSPPRLVDEQFFGPGTRLTVL.

This clonotype was picked up many times. This chain uses TRBV2 with TRBJ2-7; TRBD1 might be the D (6 bases). V was pared by 4 bases and J by 7 bases, with 17 bases between. This CDR3 has 14 amino acids. Germline CDR1 is SNHLY and CDR2 is FYNNEI. The CDR3: CASSADSGWGEQYF. CDR3 sequence (DNA): TGTGCCAGCAGTGCGGACAGCGGCTGGGGGGAGCAGTACTTC.

This clonotype was recorded at least ten times. The chain carries TRBV13 and TRBJ1-1; TRBD1 agrees at 7 bases. CDR3 length: 18 amino acids. V lost 4 bases and J lost 2; bases outside the gene matches: 16. Germline CDR1 and CDR2: PRHDT and FYEKMQ (reference sequence). This CDR3 reads CASSSTSDRFPINTEAFF. CDR3 bases: TGTGCCAGCAGCTCTACGTCGGACAGGTTCCCAATTAACACTGAAGCTTTCTTT.

The chain recombines TRBV7-9 with TRBJ2-7; 8 bases are shared with TRBD2. This CDR3 has 15 residues. Unmatched junction bases numbered 4, after V lost 1 base and J lost 2 bases. Germline V CDR1 and CDR2: SEHNR, FQNEAQ (reference sequence). The CDR3 DNA reads as TGTGCCAGCAGCTTAGAGGGTAGCGGGGCCTACGAGCAGTACTTC. Residues: CASSLEGSGAYEQYF.